The sequence of this T cell receptor beta chain was determined in a study of blood T cells in healthy people across ages. Overall study findings and caveats: TCR beta diversity, measured per million T cells, fell in a roughly linear way with age.

Worth noting for this clonotype: As yet, its antigen is unknown.

V lost 1 base, J lost 5 bases, and 10 bases stayed unmatched. The CDR3 extends over 16 amino acids. Germline values: CDR1 MNHEY, CDR2 SVGEGT. Primed by a sample-barcoded 5' primer and a J-beta primer mix, a second PCR proceeded for about 6 to 12 cycles. Each CDR3 protein gets one entry after TCRdb re-called the 5' RACE reads with MiXCR. This table holds about 800,000 distinct CDR3 sequences, about three fifths found once. This sequence was found in a man under 40 in good health. The chain employs TRBV6-2 or TRBV6-3 and TRBJ2-5; TRBD2 matches 7 bases. The sequencing input was blood. The CDR3 DNA follows: TGTGCCAGCAGTTACTATCCGAGGGGAGGGCCGGAGACCCAGTACTTC. Protein: CASSYYPRGGPETQYF.